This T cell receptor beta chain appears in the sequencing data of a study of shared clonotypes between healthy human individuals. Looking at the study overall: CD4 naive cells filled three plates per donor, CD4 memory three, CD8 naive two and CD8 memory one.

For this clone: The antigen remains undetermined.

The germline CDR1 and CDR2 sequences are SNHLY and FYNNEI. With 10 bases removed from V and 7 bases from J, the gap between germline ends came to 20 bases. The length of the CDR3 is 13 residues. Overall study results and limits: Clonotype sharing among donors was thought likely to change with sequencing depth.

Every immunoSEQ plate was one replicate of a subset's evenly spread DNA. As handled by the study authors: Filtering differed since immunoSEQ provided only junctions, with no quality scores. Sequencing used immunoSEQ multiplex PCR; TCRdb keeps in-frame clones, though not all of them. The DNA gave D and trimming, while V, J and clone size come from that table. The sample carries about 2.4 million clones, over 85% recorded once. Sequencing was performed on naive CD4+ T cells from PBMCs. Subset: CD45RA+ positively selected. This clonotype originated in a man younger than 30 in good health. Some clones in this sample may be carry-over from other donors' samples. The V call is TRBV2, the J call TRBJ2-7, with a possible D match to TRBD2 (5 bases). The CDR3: CATRAARVGEQYF. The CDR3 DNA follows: TGTGCCACCCGAGCGGCTCGTGTGGGGGAGCAGTACTTC.